The subject of this entry is one TCR beta chain. Its antigen remains unidentified. This specimen belongs to a study of shared clonotypes between healthy human individuals. Study-wide background: Researchers assigned three CD4 naive, three CD4 memory, two CD8 naive and one CD8 memory plate to each donor.

Repertoires were generated with immunoSEQ multiplex PCR, while TCRdb's copy carries only in-frame clones and drops some. The top ten clones hold 0.9% to 1.5% of a sample with about 2 million clones, around 96% of them seen once. The naive CD8 population came from CD45RO-negative cells selected for CCR7, without terminally differentiated effector memory CD45RA+ cells. Only Caucasian adults living in Nashville, Tennessee made up the donor group. Study results and limitations: Against clonotypes common to all four donors, non-shared ones had lower generation probabilities. Few donors limited the genetic and exposure-history diversity represented.

Germline CDR1 is SNHLY and CDR2 is FYNNEI. The V and J ends lost 2 bases and 4 bases respectively, with 12 bases between them. The CDR3 spans 15 residues. The sequenced sample consisted of naive CD8+ T cells sorted from blood. The TCR sequence derives from a man younger than 35 in good health. This chain connects TRBV2 to TRBJ2-1; D possibly corresponds to TRBD2 (5 bases). The CDR3 bases are TGTGCCAGCAGTGAATTCCCGGGAATATACAATGAGCAGTTCTTC. Encoded protein: CASSEFPGIYNEQFF.